This TCR beta chain was sequenced during a study of identical twins. Study-wide results and limits: Excess sharing between twins was weaker in beta out-of-frame sequences. Monozygotic twin pairs showed more out-of-frame TCR alpha sharing than models estimated. Invariant T cells like MAIT and iNKT could partly confound the zero-insertion analyses.

At least ten counts were recorded for this clonotype. What it recognizes is unknown. Unique molecular identifiers were present on the cDNA, which also gained a universal primer site by template switching. TCRdb reprocessed the 5' RACE reads via MiXCR and lists one record per CDR3 protein. The sample lists more than 400,000 distinct CDR3 sequences, roughly 15% occurring once. These data were also filed under a second study, of yellow fever vaccine responses in identical twins.

The sequencing sample was made of CD4+ T cells sorted from blood. This clonotype originated in a woman under 30 in good health.

This CDR3 reads CATSDLQLGGGNNEQFF. As DNA, the CDR3 is TGTGCCACCAGTGATTTGCAACTCGGGGGGGGAAACAATGAGCAGTTCTTC. The chain is built from TRBV24-1 and TRBJ2-1; TRBD2 aligns across 8 bases. Germline V gene lookup returns CDR1 KGHDR and CDR2 SFDVKD. V lost 0 bases, J lost 5 bases, and 8 bases stayed unmatched. The CDR3 consists of 17 residues.